This TCR beta chain emerged from a study of cytomegalovirus exposure and HLA in healthy donors. Healthy bone marrow donors supplied every sample. There were likely unrecorded immune exposures, though donors were nominally healthy when sampled. This CDR3 has 12 amino acids. V was clipped by 7 bases and J by 0 bases, with 4 bases between them. Germline loops: CDR1 MDHEN, CDR2 SYDVKM. The primer mix had 60 Vbeta and 13 Jbeta primers. Assay used: immunoSEQ multiplex PCR; TCRdb lists only in-frame clones, some missing. The sample records approximately 150,000 clones, approximately 80% being singletons. The table lists this clone with a count of one.

The TCR comes from a woman in her twenties or thirties in good health and CMV-seronegative. The specimen was PBMCs. This chain joins TRBV28 and TRBJ1-5, with D unclear. The CDR3 loop is CASTGSNQPQHF. DNA of the CDR3: TGTGCCAGCACAGGTAGCAATCAGCCCCAGCATTTT. The variable domain in full, completed from reference TRBV28 and TRBJ1-5, reads DVKVTQSSRYLVKRTGEKVFLECVQDMDHENMFWYRQDPGLGLRLIYFSYDVKMKEKGDIPEGYSVSREKKERFSLILESASTNQTSMYLCASTGSNQPQHFGDGTRLSIL.